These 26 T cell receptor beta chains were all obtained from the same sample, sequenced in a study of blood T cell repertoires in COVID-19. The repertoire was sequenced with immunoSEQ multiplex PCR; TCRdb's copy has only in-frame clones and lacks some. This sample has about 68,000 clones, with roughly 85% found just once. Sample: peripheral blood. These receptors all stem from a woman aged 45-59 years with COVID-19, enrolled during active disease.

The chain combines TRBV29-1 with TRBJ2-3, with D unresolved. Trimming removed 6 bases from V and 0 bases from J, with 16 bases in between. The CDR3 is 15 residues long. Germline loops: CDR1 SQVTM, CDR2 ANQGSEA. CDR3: CSVRLVPFSTDTQYF. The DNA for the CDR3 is TGCAGCGTGCGTCTAGTCCCCTTCAGCACAGATACGCAGTATTTT.

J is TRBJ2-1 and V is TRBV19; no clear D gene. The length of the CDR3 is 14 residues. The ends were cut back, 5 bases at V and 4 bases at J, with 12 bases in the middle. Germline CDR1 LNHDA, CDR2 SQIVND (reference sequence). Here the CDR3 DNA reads TGTGCCAGTAGTCCCCTGACAATTTACAATGAGCAGTTCTTC. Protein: CASSPLTIYNEQFF.

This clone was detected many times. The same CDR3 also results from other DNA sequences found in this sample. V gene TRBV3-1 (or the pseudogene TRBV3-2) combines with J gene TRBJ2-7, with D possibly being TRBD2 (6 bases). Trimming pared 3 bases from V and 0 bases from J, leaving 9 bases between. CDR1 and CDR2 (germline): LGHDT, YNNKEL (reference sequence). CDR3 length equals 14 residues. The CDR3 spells CASSQGSGSYEQYF. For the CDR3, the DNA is TGTGCCAGCAGCCAGGGTAGCGGCTCCTACGAGCAGTACTTC.

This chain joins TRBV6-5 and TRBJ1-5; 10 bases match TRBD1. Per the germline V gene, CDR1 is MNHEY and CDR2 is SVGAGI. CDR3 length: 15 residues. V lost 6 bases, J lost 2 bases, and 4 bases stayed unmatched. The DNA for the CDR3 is TGTGCCAGCAGCGCCGGGACAGGGGGCAATCAGCCCCAGCATTTT. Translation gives CASSAGTGGNQPQHF.

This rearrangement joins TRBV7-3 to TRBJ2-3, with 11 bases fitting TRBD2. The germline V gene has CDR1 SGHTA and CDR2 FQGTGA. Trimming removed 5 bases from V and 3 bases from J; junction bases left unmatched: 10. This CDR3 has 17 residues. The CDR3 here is CASSRDQLAGVTDTQYF. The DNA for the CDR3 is TGTGCCAGCAGCCGGGACCAACTAGCGGGAGTGACAGATACGCAGTATTTT.

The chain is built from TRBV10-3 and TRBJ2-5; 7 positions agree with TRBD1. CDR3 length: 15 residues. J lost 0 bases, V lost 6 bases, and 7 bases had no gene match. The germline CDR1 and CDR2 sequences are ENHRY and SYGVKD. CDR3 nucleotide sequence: TGTGCCATCAGGGGGGACAGAAAGCACCAAGAGACCCAGTACTTC. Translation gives CAIRGDRKHQETQYF.

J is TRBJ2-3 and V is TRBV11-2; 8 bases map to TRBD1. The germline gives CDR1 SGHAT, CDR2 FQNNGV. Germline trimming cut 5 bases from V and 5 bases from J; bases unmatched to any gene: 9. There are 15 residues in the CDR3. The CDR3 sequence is CASSHRQGIGDTQYF. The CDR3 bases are TGTGCCAGCAGCCATCGACAGGGGATAGGAGATACGCAGTATTTT.

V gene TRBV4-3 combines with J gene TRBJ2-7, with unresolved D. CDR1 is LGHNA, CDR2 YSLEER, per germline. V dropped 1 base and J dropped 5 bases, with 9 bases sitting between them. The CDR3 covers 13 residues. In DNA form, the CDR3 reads TGCGCCAGCAGCCAAGGTCCCCTCGACGAGCAGTACTTC. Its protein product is CASSQGPLDEQYF.

CDR3 DNA: TGCGCCAGCAGCCCATCCTCTAGAGTGAACACTGAAGCTTTCTTT. Its protein is CASSPSSRVNTEAFF. This rearrangement joins TRBV5-1 to TRBJ1-1; D not certain. Trimming took 4 bases from V and 0 from J, leaving 13 bases between them. The germline CDR1 and CDR2 sequences are SGHRS and YFSETQ. The CDR3 spans 15 residues.

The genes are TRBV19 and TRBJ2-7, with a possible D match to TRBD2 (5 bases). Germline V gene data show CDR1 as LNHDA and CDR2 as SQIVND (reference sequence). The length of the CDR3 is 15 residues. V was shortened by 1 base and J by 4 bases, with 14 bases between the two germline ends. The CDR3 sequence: CASSIGRAALYEQYF. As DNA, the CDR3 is TGTGCCAGTAGTATAGGGCGGGCAGCCCTGTACGAGCAGTACTTC.

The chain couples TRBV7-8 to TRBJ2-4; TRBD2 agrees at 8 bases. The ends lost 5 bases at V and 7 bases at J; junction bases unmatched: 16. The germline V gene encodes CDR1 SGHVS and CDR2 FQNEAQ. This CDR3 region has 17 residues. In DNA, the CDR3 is TGTGCCAGCAGCCCCGTGGGGCGGGGCCGCGGGGGGAACATTCAGTACTTC. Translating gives CASSPVGRGRGGNIQYF. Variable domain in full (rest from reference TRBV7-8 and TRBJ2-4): GAGVSQSPRYKVAKRGQDVALRCDPISGHVSLFWYQQALGQGPEFLTYFQNEAQLDKSGLPSDRFFAERPEGSVSTLKIQRTQQEDSAVYLCASSPVGRGRGGNIQYFGAGTRLSVL.

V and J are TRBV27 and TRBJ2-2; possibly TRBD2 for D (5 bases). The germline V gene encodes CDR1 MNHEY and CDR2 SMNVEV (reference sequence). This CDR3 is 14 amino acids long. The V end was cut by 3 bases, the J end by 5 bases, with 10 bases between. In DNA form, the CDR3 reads TGTGCCAGCAGTTTGGGGAGCCCAACCGGGGAGCTGTTTTTT. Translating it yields CASSLGSPTGELFF.

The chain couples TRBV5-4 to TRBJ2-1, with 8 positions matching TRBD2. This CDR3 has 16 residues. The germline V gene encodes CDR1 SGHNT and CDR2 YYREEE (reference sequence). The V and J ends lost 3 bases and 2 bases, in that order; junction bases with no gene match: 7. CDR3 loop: CASSSLAGIAYNEQFF. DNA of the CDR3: TGTGCCAGCAGCTCCCTAGCGGGTATTGCCTACAATGAGCAGTTCTTC.

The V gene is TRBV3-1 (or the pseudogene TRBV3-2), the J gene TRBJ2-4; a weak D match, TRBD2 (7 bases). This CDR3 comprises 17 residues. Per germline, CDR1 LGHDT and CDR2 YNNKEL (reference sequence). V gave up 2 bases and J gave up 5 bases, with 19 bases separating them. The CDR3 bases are TGTGCCAGCAGCCAACGAGCTAGGGGGAGGGCGGAAAACATTCAGTACTTC. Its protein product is CASSQRARGRAENIQYF.

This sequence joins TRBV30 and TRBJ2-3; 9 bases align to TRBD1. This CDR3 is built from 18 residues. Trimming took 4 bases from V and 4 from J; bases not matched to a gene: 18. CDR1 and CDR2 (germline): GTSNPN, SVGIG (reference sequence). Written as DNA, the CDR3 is TGTGCCTGGAAGATCTGGGTTATGTCGGGGACAGGGCCAGATACGCAGTATTTT. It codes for CAWKIWVMSGTGPDTQYF. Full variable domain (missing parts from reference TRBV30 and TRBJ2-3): SQTIHQWPATLVQPVGSPLSLECTVEGTSNPNLYWYRQAAGRGLQLLFYSVGIGQISSEVPQNLSASRPQDRQFILSSKKLLLSDSGFYLCAWKIWVMSGTGPDTQYFGPGTRLTVL.

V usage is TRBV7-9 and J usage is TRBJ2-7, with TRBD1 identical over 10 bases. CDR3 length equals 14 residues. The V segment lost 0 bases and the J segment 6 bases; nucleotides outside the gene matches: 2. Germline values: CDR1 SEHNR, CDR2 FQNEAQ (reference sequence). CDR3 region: CASSLARDRGEQYF. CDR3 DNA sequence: TGTGCCAGCAGCTTAGCCAGGGACAGGGGCGAGCAGTACTTC.

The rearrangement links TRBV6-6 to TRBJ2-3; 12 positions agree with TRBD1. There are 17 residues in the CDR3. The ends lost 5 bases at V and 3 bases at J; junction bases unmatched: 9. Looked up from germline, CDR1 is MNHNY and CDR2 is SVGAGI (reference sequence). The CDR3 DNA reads TGTGCCAGCAGTCGACCCGGGACAGGGGGCATAACAGATACGCAGTATTTT. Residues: CASSRPGTGGITDTQYF.

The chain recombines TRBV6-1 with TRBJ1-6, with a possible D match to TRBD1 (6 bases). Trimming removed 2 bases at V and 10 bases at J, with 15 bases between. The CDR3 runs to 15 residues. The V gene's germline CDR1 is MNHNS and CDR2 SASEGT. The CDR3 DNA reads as TGTGCCAGCAGTGAATGGGGGCTCAGGGAATCACCCCTCCACTTT. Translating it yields CASSEWGLRESPLHF.

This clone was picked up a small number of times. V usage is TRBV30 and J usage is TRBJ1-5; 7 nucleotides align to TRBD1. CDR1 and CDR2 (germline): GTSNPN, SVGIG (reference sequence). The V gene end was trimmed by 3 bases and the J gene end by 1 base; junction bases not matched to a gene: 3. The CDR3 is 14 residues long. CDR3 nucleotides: TGTGCCTGGAGGGAGGGGGCGAGCAATCAGCCCCAGCATTTT. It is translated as CAWREGASNQPQHF.

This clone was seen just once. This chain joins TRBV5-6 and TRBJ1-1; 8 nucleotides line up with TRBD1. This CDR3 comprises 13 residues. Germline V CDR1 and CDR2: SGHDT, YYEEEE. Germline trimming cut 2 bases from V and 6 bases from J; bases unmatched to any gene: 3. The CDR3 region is CASSFGQGPEAFF. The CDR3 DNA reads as TGTGCCAGCAGCTTCGGACAGGGCCCTGAAGCTTTCTTT.

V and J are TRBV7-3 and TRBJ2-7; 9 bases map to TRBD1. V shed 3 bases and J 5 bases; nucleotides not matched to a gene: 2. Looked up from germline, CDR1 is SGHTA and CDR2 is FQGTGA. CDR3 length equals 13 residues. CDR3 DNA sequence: TGTGCCAGCAGCTTTGACAGGGGGAACGAGCAGTACTTC. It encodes CASSFDRGNEQYF.

The DNA of the CDR3 is TGTGCCAGCAGCTTTCCTAGGAGGGGACCTGAAGCTTTCTTT. It encodes CASSFPRRGPEAFF. The rearrangement uses TRBV11-2 and TRBJ1-1, with D possibly TRBD1 on 5 matching bases. Germline CDR1 and CDR2: SGHAT and FQNNGV. Trimming shortened V by 3 bases and J by 6 bases, and 14 bases separated the two germline ends. There are 14 residues in the CDR3.

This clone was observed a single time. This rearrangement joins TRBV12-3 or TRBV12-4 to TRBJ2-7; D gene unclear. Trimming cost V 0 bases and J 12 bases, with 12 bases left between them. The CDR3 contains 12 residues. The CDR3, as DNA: TGTGCCAGCAGTTTAGCGCTTCCTGCTACGTACTTC. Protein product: CASSLALPATYF.

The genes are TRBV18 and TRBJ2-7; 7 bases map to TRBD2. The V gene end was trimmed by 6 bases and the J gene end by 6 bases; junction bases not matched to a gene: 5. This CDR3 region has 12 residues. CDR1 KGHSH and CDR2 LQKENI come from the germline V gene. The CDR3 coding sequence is TGTGCCAGCTCCCAGGGAGGGGCCGAGCAGTACTTC. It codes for CASSQGGAEQYF. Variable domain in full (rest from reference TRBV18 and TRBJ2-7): NAGVMQNPRHLVRRRGQEARLRCSPMKGHSHVYWYRQLPEEGLKFMVYLQKENIIDESGMPKERFSAEFPKEGPSILRIQQVVRGDSAAYFCASSQGGAEQYFGPGTRLTVT.

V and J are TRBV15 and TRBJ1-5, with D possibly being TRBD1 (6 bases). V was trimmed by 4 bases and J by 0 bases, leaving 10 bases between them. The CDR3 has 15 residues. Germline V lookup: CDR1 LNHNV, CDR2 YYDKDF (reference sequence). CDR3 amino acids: CATSTRQASNQPQHF. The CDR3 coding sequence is TGTGCCACCAGCACCAGACAGGCTAGCAATCAGCCCCAGCATTTT.

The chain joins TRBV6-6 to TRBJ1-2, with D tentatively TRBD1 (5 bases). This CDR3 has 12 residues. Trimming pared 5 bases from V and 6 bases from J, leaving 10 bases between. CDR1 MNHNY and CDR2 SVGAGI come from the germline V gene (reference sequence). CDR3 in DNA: TGTGCCAGCAGTCCGACGGGGGATGGCTACACCTTC. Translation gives CASSPTGDGYTF.